The clone carrying this T cell receptor (beta chain) was seen at least ten times. The CDR3 is made up of 15 amino acids. CDR1 is SGHRS and CDR2 is YFSETQ in the germline V gene. Trimming stripped 0 bases from V and 0 bases from J, with 8 bases between. The data belong to a study of T cells in Graves' hyperthyroidism and ophthalmopathy. It was RNA transcripts that yielded the amplified TCR beta CDR3 regions. HTBI primers were the set used in a first-round RT-PCR of the TCR CDR3. TCRdb itself ran the multiplex PCR reads through MiXCR, one entry per CDR3 protein. The table records about 600,000 distinct CDR3 sequences, approximately 15% of them present only once.

Sequencing used blood. This sequence originates from a middle-aged woman with Graves' ophthalmopathy. The chain uses TRBV5-1 and TRBJ2-3; D unclear. The CDR3 is CASSLVAASTDTQYF. The CDR3 nucleotides read TGCGCCAGCAGCTTGGTGGCTGCTAGCACAGATACGCAGTATTTT.